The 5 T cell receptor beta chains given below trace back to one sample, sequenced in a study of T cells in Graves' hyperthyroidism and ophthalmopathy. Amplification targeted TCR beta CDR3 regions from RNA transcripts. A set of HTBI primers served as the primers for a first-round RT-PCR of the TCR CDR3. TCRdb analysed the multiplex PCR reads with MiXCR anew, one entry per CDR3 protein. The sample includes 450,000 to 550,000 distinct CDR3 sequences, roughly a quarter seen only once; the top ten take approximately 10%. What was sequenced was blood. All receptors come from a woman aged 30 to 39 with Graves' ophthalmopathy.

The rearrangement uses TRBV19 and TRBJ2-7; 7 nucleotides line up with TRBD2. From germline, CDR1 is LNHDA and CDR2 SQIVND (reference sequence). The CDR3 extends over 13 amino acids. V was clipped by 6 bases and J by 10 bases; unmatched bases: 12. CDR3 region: CASRGQMGGEQYF. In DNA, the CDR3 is TGTGCCAGTAGAGGGCAGATGGGAGGGGAACAGTACTTC.

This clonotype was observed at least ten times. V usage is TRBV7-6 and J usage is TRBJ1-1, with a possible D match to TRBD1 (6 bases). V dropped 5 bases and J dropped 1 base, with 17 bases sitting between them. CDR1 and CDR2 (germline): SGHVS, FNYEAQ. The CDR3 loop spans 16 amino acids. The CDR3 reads CASSPSTGMGNTEAFF. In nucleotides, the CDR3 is TGTGCCAGCAGCCCTTCTACAGGGATGGGGAACACTGAAGCTTTCTTT.

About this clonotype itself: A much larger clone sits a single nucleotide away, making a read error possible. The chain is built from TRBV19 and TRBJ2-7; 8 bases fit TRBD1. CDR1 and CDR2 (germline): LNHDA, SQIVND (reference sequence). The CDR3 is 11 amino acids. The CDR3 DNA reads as TGTGCCAGTAGGACAGGGGCCGAGCAGTGCTTC. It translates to CASRTGAEQCF.

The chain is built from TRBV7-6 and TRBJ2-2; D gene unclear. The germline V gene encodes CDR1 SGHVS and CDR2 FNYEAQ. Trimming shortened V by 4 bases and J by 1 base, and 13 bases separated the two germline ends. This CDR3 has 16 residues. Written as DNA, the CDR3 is TGTGCCAGCAGCTCATTCGCAGGATTGAACACCGGGGAGCTGTTTTTT. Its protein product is CASSSFAGLNTGELFF.

The CDR3 DNA is TGTGCCAGCAGCGTAGTTGGGGTTACCGGGGAGCTGTTTTTT. Protein sequence: CASSVVGVTGELFF. The chain is built from TRBV9 and TRBJ2-2; D not resolved. The ends were cut back, 0 bases at V and 5 bases at J, with 8 bases in the middle. This CDR3 has 14 residues. CDR1 and CDR2 (germline): SGDLS, YYNGEE.